The 11 T cell receptor beta chains given below trace back to one sample, sequenced in a study of T cells in Graves' hyperthyroidism and ophthalmopathy. Amplified TCR beta CDR3 regions came from RNA transcripts. The primer set for the first-round RT-PCR of the TCR CDR3 was HTBI. TCRdb processed the multiplex PCR reads anew with MiXCR; each CDR3 protein has one entry. The table includes a few hundred thousand distinct CDR3 sequences, more than 20% detected once. The source material was blood. The receptors derive from a man in his late teens or twenties with Graves' hyperthyroidism.

This clonotype appeared many times. CDR3 amino acids: CATSRDGTGGAEETQYF. The CDR3 coding sequence is TGTGCCACCAGCAGAGATGGGACAGGGGGCGCGGAGGAGACCCAGTACTTC. The V call is TRBV15, the J call TRBJ2-5; TRBD1 matches 12 bases. The CDR3 runs to 17 residues. Germline CDR1 and CDR2: LNHNV and YYDKDF (reference sequence). The ends lost 0 bases at V and 5 bases at J; junction bases unmatched: 7.

This clonotype has just a few counts. The chain uses TRBV28 and TRBJ1-2, with 8 bases fitting TRBD1. Germline V gene data show CDR1 as MDHEN and CDR2 as SYDVKM. The CDR3 is 16 residues long. Trimming cost V 4 bases and J 2 bases; bases outside gene matches: 9. The DNA for the CDR3 is TGTGCCAGCAGTTCTCCAGGGGGCGCATCCAACTATGGCTACACCTTC. As protein: CASSSPGGASNYGYTF.

The chain links TRBV4-2 to TRBJ2-7, with 11 bases aligning to TRBD2. CDR1 LGHNA and CDR2 YNFKEQ come from the germline V gene. There are 15 residues in the CDR3. V lost 3 bases, J lost 5 bases, and 6 bases stayed unmatched. The CDR3 bases are TGTGCCAGCAGCCAGGGGGAGGGACTAGCGGACGAGCAGTACTTC. Translation gives CASSQGEGLADEQYF.

This clonotype was detected many times. V gene TRBV29-1 combines with J gene TRBJ2-2; D tentatively fits TRBD1 or TRBD2 (5 bases each). Germline-derived CDR1 and CDR2 are SQVTM and ANQGSEA. This CDR3 is built from 16 residues. Trimming removed 8 bases from V and 4 bases from J, with 23 bases in between. CDR3 sequence reads: CSPKRGPFKSTGELFF. The CDR3 DNA is TGCAGCCCGAAAAGGGGACCGTTCAAGAGCACCGGGGAGCTGTTTTTT.

Many counts were recorded for this clonotype. The rearrangement uses TRBV7-9 and TRBJ1-1, with no clear D. V was cut by 5 bases and J by 1 base, with 8 bases left in between. The germline V gene has CDR1 SEHNR and CDR2 FQNEAQ (reference sequence). The CDR3 runs 13 residues. The CDR3 spells CASSDTRNTEAFF. CDR3 nucleotide sequence: TGTGCCAGCAGCGACACAAGGAACACTGAAGCTTTCTTT.

This clonotype has ten or more counts. This chain uses TRBV20-1 with TRBJ1-1, with D hard to call. Germline V gene sequence: CDR1 DFQATT, CDR2 SNEGSKA (reference sequence). The CDR3 has 12 residues. Trimming cost V 4 bases and J 0 bases, with 6 bases left between them. The CDR3 DNA follows: TGCAGTGCTAAACAGATGAACACTGAAGCTTTCTTT. Its translation: CSAKQMNTEAFF.

This clonotype was seen at least ten times. The V gene is TRBV14, the J gene TRBJ1-2; no clear D gene. The CDR3 is 16 residues long. Germline loops: CDR1 SGHDN, CDR2 FVKESK. Trimming cost V 0 bases and J 0 bases, with 11 bases left between them. This CDR3 reads CASSQEISLTNYGYTF. The DNA for the CDR3 is TGTGCCAGCAGCCAAGAGATAAGTCTAACTAACTATGGCTACACCTTC.

This clonotype was observed many times. This sequence joins TRBV2 and TRBJ2-7; TRBD2 is a possible D gene (6 bases). The CDR3 totals 16 residues. Trimming cost V 5 bases and J 0 bases, with 17 bases left between them. Germline CDR1 and CDR2: SNHLY and FYNNEI. The CDR3 nucleotides read TGTGCCAGCAGTTCCGGAGATTCGGGGGACTCCTACGAGCAGTACTTC. Translating it yields CASSSGDSGDSYEQYF.

At least ten counts were recorded for this clonotype. The J gene is TRBJ1-1, the V gene TRBV12-3 or TRBV12-4; D is ambiguous. The CDR3 spans 12 residues. The germline V and J ends were trimmed by 9 bases and 0 bases, with 8 bases remaining between them. This chain's CDR3 is CASGRMNTEAFF. CDR3 bases: TGTGCCAGTGGGCGTATGAACACTGAAGCTTTCTTT.

This chain uses TRBV6-5 with TRBJ2-6, with D perhaps TRBD1 or TRBD2 (5 bases each). Trimming took off 0 bases at V and 4 bases at J, with 10 bases between the two ends. Germline CDR1 and CDR2: MNHEY and SVGAGI. This CDR3 contains 16 residues. The CDR3 reads CASSYSAGTGANVLTF. The CDR3 DNA follows: TGTGCCAGCAGTTACTCGGCCGGGACCGGGGCCAACGTCCTGACTTTC.

The gene calls are TRBV6-1 and TRBJ2-7, with D tentatively TRBD1 (7 bases). V lost 5 bases to trimming and J lost 7 bases, with 15 bases between them. CDR1 is MNHNS and CDR2 is SASEGT in the germline V gene. CDR3 length equals 13 residues. CDR3 sequence (DNA): TGTGCCAGCAGTCCAGACAGGGCGGGGGAGCAGTACTTC. Translated, it gives CASSPDRAGEQYF.